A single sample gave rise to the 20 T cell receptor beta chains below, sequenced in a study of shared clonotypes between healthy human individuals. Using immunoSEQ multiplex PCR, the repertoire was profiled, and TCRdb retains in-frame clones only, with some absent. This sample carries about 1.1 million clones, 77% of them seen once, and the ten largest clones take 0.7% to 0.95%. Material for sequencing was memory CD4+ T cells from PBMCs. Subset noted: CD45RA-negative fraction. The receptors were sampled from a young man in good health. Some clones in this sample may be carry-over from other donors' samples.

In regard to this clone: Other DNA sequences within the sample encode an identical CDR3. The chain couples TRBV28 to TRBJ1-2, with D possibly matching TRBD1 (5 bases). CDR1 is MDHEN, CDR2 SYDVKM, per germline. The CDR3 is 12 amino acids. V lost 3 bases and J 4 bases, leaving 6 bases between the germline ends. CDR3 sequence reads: CASSFQGYGYTF. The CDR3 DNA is TGTGCCAGCAGTTTCCAGGGCTATGGCTACACCTTC.

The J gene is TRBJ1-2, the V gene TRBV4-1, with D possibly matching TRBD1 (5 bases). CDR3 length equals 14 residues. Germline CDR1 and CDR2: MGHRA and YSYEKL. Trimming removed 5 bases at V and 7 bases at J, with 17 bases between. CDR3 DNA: TGCGCCAGCAGCGACGGCGGGGGTTTTCTTGGCTACACCTTC. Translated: CASSDGGGFLGYTF.

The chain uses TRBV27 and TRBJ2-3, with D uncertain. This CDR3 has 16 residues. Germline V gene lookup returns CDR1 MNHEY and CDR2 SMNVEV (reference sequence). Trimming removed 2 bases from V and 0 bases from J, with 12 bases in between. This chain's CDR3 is CASSLMPATSTDTQYF. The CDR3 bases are TGTGCCAGCAGTTTAATGCCAGCAACTAGCACAGATACGCAGTATTTT.

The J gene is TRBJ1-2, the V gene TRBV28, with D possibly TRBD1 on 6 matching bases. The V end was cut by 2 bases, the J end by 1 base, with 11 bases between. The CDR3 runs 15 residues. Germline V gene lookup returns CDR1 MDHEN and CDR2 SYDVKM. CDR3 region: CASSLAGALNYGYTF. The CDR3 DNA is TGTGCCAGCAGTTTAGCAGGGGCCCTTAACTATGGCTACACCTTC.

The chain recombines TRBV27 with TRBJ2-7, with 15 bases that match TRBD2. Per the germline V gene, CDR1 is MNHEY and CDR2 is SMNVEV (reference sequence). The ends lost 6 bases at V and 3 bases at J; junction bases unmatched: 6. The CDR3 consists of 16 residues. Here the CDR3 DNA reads TGTGCCAGCAGGATTGGACTAGCGGGAGGGAACTACGAGCAGTACTTC. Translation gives CASRIGLAGGNYEQYF.

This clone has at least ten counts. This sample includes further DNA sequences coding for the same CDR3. For the CDR3, the DNA is TGTGCCTGGAGTGACAGGGACCCCCGCACAGATACGCAGTATTTT. This sequence encodes CAWSDRDPRTDTQYF. The V gene is TRBV30, the J gene TRBJ2-3, with a possible D match to TRBD1 (6 bases). The CDR3 loop spans 15 amino acids. The germline CDR1 and CDR2 sequences are GTSNPN and SVGIG (reference sequence). Trimming cost V 1 base and J 1 base, with 12 bases left between them.

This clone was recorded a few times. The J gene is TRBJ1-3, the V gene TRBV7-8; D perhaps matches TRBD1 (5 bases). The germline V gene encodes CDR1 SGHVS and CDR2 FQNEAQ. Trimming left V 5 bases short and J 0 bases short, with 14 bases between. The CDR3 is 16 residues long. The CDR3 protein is CASSRSRQNSGNTIYF. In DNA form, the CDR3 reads TGTGCCAGCAGCCGGAGCCGACAGAACTCTGGAAACACCATATATTTT.

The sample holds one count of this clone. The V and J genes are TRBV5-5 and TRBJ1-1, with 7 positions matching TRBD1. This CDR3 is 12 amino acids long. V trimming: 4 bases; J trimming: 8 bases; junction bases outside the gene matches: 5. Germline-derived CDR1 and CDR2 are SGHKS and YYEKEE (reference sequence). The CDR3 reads CASSPRGTEAFF. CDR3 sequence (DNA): TGTGCCAGCAGCCCCAGGGGGACCGAAGCTTTCTTT.

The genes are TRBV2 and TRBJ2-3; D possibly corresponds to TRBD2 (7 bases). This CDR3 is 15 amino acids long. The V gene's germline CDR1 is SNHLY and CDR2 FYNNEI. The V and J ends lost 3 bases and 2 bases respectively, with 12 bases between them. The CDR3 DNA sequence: TGTGCCAGCAGTGACGGGGGGCACAACACAGATACGCAGTATTTT. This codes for CASSDGGHNTDTQYF.

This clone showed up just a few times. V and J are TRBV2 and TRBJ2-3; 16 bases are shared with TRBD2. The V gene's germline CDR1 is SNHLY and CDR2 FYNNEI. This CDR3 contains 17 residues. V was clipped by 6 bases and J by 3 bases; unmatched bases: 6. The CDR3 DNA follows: TGTGCCAGCAGGGGACTAGCGGGAGGGCCCGCTACAGATACGCAGTATTTT. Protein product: CASRGLAGGPATDTQYF.

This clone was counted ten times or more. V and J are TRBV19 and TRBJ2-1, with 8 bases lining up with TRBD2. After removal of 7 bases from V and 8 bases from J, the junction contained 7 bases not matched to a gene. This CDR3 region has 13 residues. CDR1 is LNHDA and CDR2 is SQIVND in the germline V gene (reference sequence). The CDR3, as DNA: TGTGCCAGTAATTTAGCGGGATCGTATGAGCAGTTCTTC. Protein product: CASNLAGSYEQFF.

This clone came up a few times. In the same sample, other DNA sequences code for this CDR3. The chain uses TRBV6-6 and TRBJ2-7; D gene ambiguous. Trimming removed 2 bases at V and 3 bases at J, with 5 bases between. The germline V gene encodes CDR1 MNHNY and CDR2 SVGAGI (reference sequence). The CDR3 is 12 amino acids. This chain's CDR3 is CASSYGRYEQYF. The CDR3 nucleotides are TGTGCCAGCAGTTACGGACGCTACGAGCAGTACTTC.

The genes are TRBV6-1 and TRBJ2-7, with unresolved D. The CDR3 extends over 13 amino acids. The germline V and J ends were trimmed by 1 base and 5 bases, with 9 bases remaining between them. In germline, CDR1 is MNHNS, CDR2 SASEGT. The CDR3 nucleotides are TGTGCCAGCAGTGAAGGGGGTGGGGACGAGCAGTACTTC. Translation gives CASSEGGGDEQYF.

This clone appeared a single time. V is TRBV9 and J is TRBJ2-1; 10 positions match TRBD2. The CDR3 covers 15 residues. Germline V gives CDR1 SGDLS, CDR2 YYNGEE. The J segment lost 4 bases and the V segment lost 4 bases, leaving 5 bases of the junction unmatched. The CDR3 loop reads CASSLRLAGYNEQFF. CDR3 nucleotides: TGTGCCAGCAGCCTGAGACTAGCGGGTTACAATGAGCAGTTCTTC.

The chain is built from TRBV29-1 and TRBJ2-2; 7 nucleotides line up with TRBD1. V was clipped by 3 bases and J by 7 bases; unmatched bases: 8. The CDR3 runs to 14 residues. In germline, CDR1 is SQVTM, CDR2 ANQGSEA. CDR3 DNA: TGCAGCGTTGAGACAGGGTATCGGGTCGGGGAGCTGTTTTTT. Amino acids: CSVETGYRVGELFF.

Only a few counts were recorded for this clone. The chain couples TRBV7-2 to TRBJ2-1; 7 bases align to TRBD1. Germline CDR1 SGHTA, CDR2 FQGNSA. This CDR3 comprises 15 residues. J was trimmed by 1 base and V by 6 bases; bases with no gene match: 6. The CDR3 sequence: CASRLTGASYNEQFF. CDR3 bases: TGTGCCAGCAGGCTTACAGGGGCGTCCTACAATGAGCAGTTCTTC.

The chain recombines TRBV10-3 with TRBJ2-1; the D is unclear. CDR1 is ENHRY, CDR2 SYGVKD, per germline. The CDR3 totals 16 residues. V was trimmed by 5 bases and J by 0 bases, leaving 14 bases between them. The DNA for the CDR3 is TGTGCCATCAGTAGTCGGACGGTGAGCTCCTACAATGAGCAGTTCTTC. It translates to CAISSRTVSSYNEQFF.

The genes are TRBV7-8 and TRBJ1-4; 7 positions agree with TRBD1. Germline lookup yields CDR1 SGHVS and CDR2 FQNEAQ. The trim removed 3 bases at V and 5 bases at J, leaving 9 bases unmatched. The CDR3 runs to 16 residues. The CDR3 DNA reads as TGTGCCAGCAGCTTCTCACGAGGGGGCGCGAATGAAAAACTGTTTTTT. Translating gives CASSFSRGGANEKLFF.

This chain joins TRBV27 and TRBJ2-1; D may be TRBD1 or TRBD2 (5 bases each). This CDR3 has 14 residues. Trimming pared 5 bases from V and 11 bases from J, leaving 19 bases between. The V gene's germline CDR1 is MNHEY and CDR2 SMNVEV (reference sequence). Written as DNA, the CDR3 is TGTGCCAGCAGTCTAAAAAACACCGGGACCCAGCAGTTCTTC. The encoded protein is CASSLKNTGTQQFF.

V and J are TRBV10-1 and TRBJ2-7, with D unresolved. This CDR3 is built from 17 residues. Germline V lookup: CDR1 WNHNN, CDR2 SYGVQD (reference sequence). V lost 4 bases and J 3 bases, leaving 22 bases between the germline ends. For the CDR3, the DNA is TGCGCCAGCAGTGGCAGTCACACGTCGGCCTCAGTCTACGAGCAGTACTTC. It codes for CASSGSHTSASVYEQYF.